One sample yielded the 7 T cell receptor beta chains listed below, sequenced in a study of blood T cells in healthy people across ages. Next came a second PCR, run for 7 to 11 cycles, which used a sample-barcoded 5' primer along with a J-beta primer mix. TCRdb re-called the 5' RACE reads through MiXCR, storing one row per CDR3 protein. This repertoire shows 1 million to 1.2 million distinct CDR3 sequences, roughly two fifths found once; its top ten account for about an eighth. The sequenced material came from blood. These receptors originate from a young man in good health.

This clonotype was observed a few times. The chain links TRBV21-1 to TRBJ2-1; no DNA check was done on the table's D call, TRBD1. TRBV21-1 is labeled a pseudogene. The CDR3 length is 16 residues. This CDR3 is CASSTGDRLAYNEQFF. The CDR3 nucleotides read TGTGCCAGCAGCACAGGCGACAGGCTGGCCTACAATGAGCAGTTCTTC.

In its sample, this clonotype was seen once. The chain combines TRBV29-1 with TRBJ1-2, with D unresolved. CDR1 is SQVTM, CDR2 ANQGSEA, per germline. CDR3 length: 13 residues. Trimming pared 4 bases from V and 1 base from J, leaving 10 bases between. The CDR3 DNA sequence: TGCAGCGTTGGCAGGCCTTTTAACTATGGCTACACCTTC. Residues: CSVGRPFNYGYTF.

With respect to this clonotype: A junction end diverges from the germline sequence, so it may reflect a read error. The J gene is TRBJ2-3, the V gene TRBV10-3, with 12 bases lining up with TRBD2. CDR1 ENHRY and CDR2 SYGVKD come from the germline V gene. There are 18 residues in the CDR3. The CDR3 here is CAISASSGGAWSTDMQYF. Here the CDR3 DNA reads TGTGCCATCAGTGCGTCTAGCGGGGGGGCCTGGAGCACAGATATGCAGTATTTT.

This chain joins TRBV4-1 and TRBJ1-5; perhaps TRBD1 as D (5 bases). Trimming left V 4 bases short and J 2 bases short, with 15 bases between. The CDR3 totals 16 residues. Germline V gives CDR1 MGHRA, CDR2 YSYEKL. CDR3 region: CASSPEEGPGNQPQHF. The CDR3 DNA reads TGCGCCAGCAGCCCAGAGGAGGGGCCGGGCAATCAGCCCCAGCATTTT.

The chain recombines TRBV7-9 with TRBJ2-5; D is ambiguous. The V end lost 3 bases, the J end lost 1 base, and 9 bases lay between the germline ends. The CDR3 has 14 amino acids. Looked up from germline, CDR1 is SEHNR and CDR2 is FQNEAQ (reference sequence). The CDR3, as DNA: TGTGCCAGCAGCTTTCCAGCAACCCAAGAGACCCAGTACTTC. Amino acid sequence: CASSFPATQETQYF.

The table lists this clonotype with many counts. The rearrangement uses TRBV20-1 and TRBJ1-2, with D possibly being TRBD1 (5 bases). The germline gives CDR1 DFQATT, CDR2 SNEGSKA (reference sequence). The V end lost 3 bases, the J end lost 5 bases, and 16 bases lay between the germline ends. This CDR3 region has 14 residues. The DNA of the CDR3 is TGCAGTGCTAGTGGGGCACTCGACAGTTATGGCTACACCTTC. Translating it yields CSASGALDSYGYTF.

The rearrangement joins TRBV12-3 or TRBV12-4 to TRBJ1-3; 7 nucleotides align to TRBD1. J was trimmed by 4 bases and V by 5 bases; bases with no gene match: 8. The CDR3 length is 15 residues. The CDR3 reads CASSIRQGGGNTIYF. The CDR3 DNA reads TGTGCCAGCAGTATCCGACAGGGAGGAGGAAACACCATATATTTT.